This passage covers 20 T cell receptor beta chains from one sample sequenced in a study of CD8 T cells in ankylosing spondylitis. TCRdb independently ran MiXCR on the 5' RACE reads; one entry per CDR3 protein. The sample consists of 250,000 or so distinct CDR3 sequences, 20% to 30% of them appearing once. The specimen was blood, either unsorted or a sorted T cell fraction (not recorded which). These receptors originate from a male donor with ankylosing spondylitis or in good health (not recorded which).

This clonotype showed up just a few times. The chain uses TRBV29-1 and TRBJ2-3, with D possibly being TRBD2 (5 bases). Germline V lookup: CDR1 SQVTM, CDR2 ANQGSEA. The CDR3 runs 13 residues. Trimming removed 7 bases from V and 1 base from J, with 12 bases in between. DNA of the CDR3: TGCAGCGGCCGAGAGGGAGGCACAGATACGCAGTATTTT. This codes for CSGREGGTDTQYF.

In its sample, this clonotype was seen many times. The V gene is TRBV20-1, the J gene TRBJ2-1, with D possibly being TRBD2 (7 bases). This CDR3 is 15 amino acids long. CDR1 is DFQATT, CDR2 SNEGSKA, per germline (reference sequence). V gave up 5 bases and J gave up 4 bases, with 18 bases separating them. CDR3 sequence: CSAGEGGGRYNEQFF. As DNA, the CDR3 is TGCAGTGCTGGTGAAGGGGGGGGCAGGTACAATGAGCAGTTCTTC.

This clonotype was picked up a small number of times. V and J are TRBV7-2 and TRBJ2-1; D might be TRBD1 (6 bases). The CDR3 loop spans 15 amino acids. CDR1 is SGHTA, CDR2 FQGNSA, per germline. V dropped 3 bases and J dropped 6 bases, with 15 bases sitting between them. The CDR3 loop is CASSLQGNRGNEQFF. In nucleotides, the CDR3 is TGTGCCAGCAGCTTGCAGGGGAATAGAGGCAATGAGCAGTTCTTC. The full variable domain, its missing parts supplied by reference TRBV7-2 and TRBJ2-1, is GAGVSQSPSNKVTEKGKDVELRCDPISGHTALYWYRQSLGQGLEFLIYFQGNSAPDKSGLPSDRFSAERTGGSVSTLTIQRTQQEDSAVYLCASSLQGNRGNEQFFGPGTRLTVL.

The chain employs TRBV12-3 or TRBV12-4 and TRBJ2-1, with 11 bases aligning to TRBD2. This CDR3 has 15 amino acids. J gave up 6 bases and V 3 bases, and 4 bases lay outside the gene matches. The CDR3 coding sequence is TGTGCCAGCAGTTTTGATAGCGGGGGGGCCAATGAGCAGTTCTTC. Its translation is CASSFDSGGANEQFF.

This clonotype was seen more than once but under ten times. The chain joins TRBV6-2 or TRBV6-3 to TRBJ1-3; D is unresolved. Germline-derived CDR1 and CDR2 are MNHEY and SVGEGT. The CDR3 has 12 amino acids. Trimming took off 5 bases at V and 0 bases at J, with 2 bases between the two ends. The CDR3 loop is CASSASGNTIYF. CDR3 sequence (DNA): TGTGCCAGCAGTGCCTCTGGAAACACCATATATTTT.

The chain uses TRBV20-1 and TRBJ2-6; TRBD2 matches at 8 bases. J lost 0 bases, V lost 1 base, and 2 bases had no gene match. Germline assignment: CDR1 DFQATT and CDR2 SNEGSKA (reference sequence). This CDR3 has 16 amino acids. CDR3 loop: CSARGGGISGANVLTF. The CDR3, as DNA: TGCAGTGCTAGAGGCGGGGGGATCTCTGGGGCCAACGTCCTGACTTTC.

The gene calls are TRBV12-3 or TRBV12-4 and TRBJ2-3; D remains unclear. The CDR3 runs to 14 residues. Trimming removed 3 bases from V and 2 bases from J, with 9 bases in between. The CDR3 protein is CASSFDRYTDTQYF. CDR3 nucleotides: TGTGCCAGCAGTTTTGACCGATACACAGATACGCAGTATTTT.

This clonotype was recorded many times. The rearrangement uses TRBV6-1 and TRBJ1-2; tentative D call: TRBD1 (5 bases). The CDR3 loop spans 14 amino acids. V lost 8 bases, J lost 0 bases, and 13 bases lay in between. Germline V lookup: CDR1 MNHNS, CDR2 SASEGT. As DNA, the CDR3 is TGTGCCAGCGGGGGGGTAGGAGCTAACTATGGCTACACCTTC. Its translation: CASGGVGANYGYTF.

The table lists this clonotype with many counts. This chain connects TRBV6-1 to TRBJ2-2; 8 nucleotides align to TRBD1. The germline gives CDR1 MNHNS, CDR2 SASEGT. Trimming at V came to 4 bases and at J to 6 bases, leaving 4 bases not matched to a gene. The CDR3 is 14 residues long. CDR3 nucleotides: TGTGCCAGCAGTGGCCGGACAGGGCCCGGGGAGCTGTTTTTT. Translation gives CASSGRTGPGELFF.

This clonotype was seen a handful of times. The V and J genes are TRBV11-1 and TRBJ2-4; TRBD1 is a possible D gene (6 bases). The CDR3 sequence is 19 residues long. Germline V gene data show CDR1 as SGHAT and CDR2 as FQDESV (reference sequence). Trimming left V 3 bases short and J 1 base short, with 22 bases between. The CDR3 DNA follows: TGTGCCAGCAGCTTCGACTTATATTCGGACAGCCGCGCCAAAAACATTCAGTACTTC. Its protein is CASSFDLYSDSRAKNIQYF. The variable domain in full, with the rest retrieved from reference TRBV11-1 and TRBJ2-4, is EAEVAQSPRYKITEKSQAVAFWCDPISGHATLYWYRQILGQGPELLVQFQDESVVDDSQLPKDRFSAERLKGVDSTLKIQPAELGDSAMYLCASSFDLYSDSRAKNIQYFGAGTRLSVL.

The gene calls are TRBV20-1 and TRBJ2-5, with 16 bases lining up with TRBD2. CDR1 and CDR2 from the germline V gene are DFQATT and SNEGSKA (reference sequence). The CDR3 totals 17 residues. Trimming at V came to 1 base and at J to 5 bases, leaving 7 bases not matched to a gene. CDR3 protein: CSARVGLAGGSRETQYF. CDR3 coding DNA: TGCAGTGCTAGAGTGGGACTAGCGGGGGGGTCGAGGGAGACCCAGTACTTC.

The DNA for the CDR3 is TGTGCCAGCCCCGAGACAGTCCGCACCTACAATGAGCAGTTCTTC. It encodes CASPETVRTYNEQFF. This chain links TRBV6-1 with TRBJ2-1; D possibly corresponds to TRBD1 (5 bases). Looked up from germline, CDR1 is MNHNS and CDR2 is SASEGT. Trimming pared 8 bases from V and 2 bases from J, leaving 16 bases between. CDR3 length: 15 residues.

This clonotype was observed a few times. J is TRBJ2-4 and V is TRBV10-3; maybe TRBD2 (5 bases). This CDR3 spans 13 amino acids. The V gene lost 2 bases and the J gene lost 9 bases, with 11 bases spanning the gap. Looked up from germline, CDR1 is ENHRY and CDR2 is SYGVKD. The CDR3 protein is CAISEPGESIQYF. The CDR3 DNA is TGTGCCATCAGTGAGCCCGGGGAGAGCATTCAGTACTTC.

This clonotype was detected ten times or more. This chain links TRBV4-2 with TRBJ1-5; TRBD1 matches 9 bases. The CDR3 totals 16 residues. V dropped 1 base and J dropped 3; count of bases not matched to a gene: 4. Germline V gene lookup returns CDR1 LGHNA and CDR2 YNFKEQ. CDR3 coding DNA: TGTGCCAGCAGCCAAGTGGGACAGGGCTACAATCAGCCCCAGCATTTT. Residues: CASSQVGQGYNQPQHF.

This clonotype was observed many times. The chain links TRBV29-1 to TRBJ2-3, with D tentatively TRBD1 (6 bases). The V end lost 8 bases, the J end lost 6 bases, and 21 bases lay between the germline ends. The CDR3 is 14 amino acids. The germline CDR1 and CDR2 sequences are SQVTM and ANQGSEA. The CDR3 coding sequence is TGCAGCATTTCGGACAGAAACCTCAGGGATACGCAGTATTTT. This codes for CSISDRNLRDTQYF.

This clonotype was picked up many times. The rearrangement uses TRBV20-1 and TRBJ2-5, with TRBD2 matching 7 bases. The CDR3 is 15 amino acids. Unmatched junction bases numbered 12, after V lost 3 bases and J lost 5 bases. Looked up from germline, CDR1 is DFQATT and CDR2 is SNEGSKA (reference sequence). CDR3 nucleotides: TGCAGTGCTAGCCAGAGCGGGGAGTGGGTCGAGACCCAGTACTTC. Translation: CSASQSGEWVETQYF.

This clonotype was detected ten times or more. The chain combines TRBV12-3 or TRBV12-4 with TRBJ2-2; TRBD1 matches 7 bases. This CDR3 is built from 14 residues. The V and J ends lost 3 bases and 4 bases, in that order; junction bases with no gene match: 2. The CDR3 loop reads CASSFDRVTGELFF. In DNA form, the CDR3 reads TGTGCCAGCAGTTTTGACAGGGTCACCGGGGAGCTGTTTTTT.

This clonotype was counted only a few times. The rearrangement links TRBV20-1 to TRBJ2-7; D is uncertain. V was pared by 1 base and J by 3 bases, with 4 bases between. CDR1 is DFQATT and CDR2 is SNEGSKA in the germline V gene (reference sequence). This CDR3 is built from 11 residues. This CDR3 reads CSARGLYEQYF. The CDR3 nucleotides are TGCAGTGCTAGAGGACTCTACGAGCAGTACTTC.

The chain links TRBV6-5 to TRBJ2-3, with TRBD2 as a possible D gene (5 bases). Germline CDR1 is MNHEY and CDR2 is SVGAGI. CDR3 size: 13 residues. V lost 0 bases and J 4 bases, leaving 5 bases between the germline ends. The DNA for the CDR3 is TGTGCCAGCAGTTACTCAGCGGCAGATACGCAGTATTTT. This sequence encodes CASSYSAADTQYF.

The chain recombines TRBV20-1 with TRBJ2-7; TRBD1 matches at 8 bases. Trimming removed 0 bases from V and 4 bases from J; junction bases left unmatched: 5. This CDR3 region has 14 residues. Per germline, CDR1 DFQATT and CDR2 SNEGSKA (reference sequence). CDR3 coding DNA: TGCAGTGCTAGAGATCGGACAGGGAAATACGAGCAGTACTTC. This gives the protein CSARDRTGKYEQYF.